Detailed here is one T cell receptor (beta chain). Each donor contributed 85,000 to 100,000 T cells on average, unsorted. This entry comes from a study of T cells in tuberculosis. Study-level information: In South Africa, adults with active tuberculosis were compared with IGRA-negative and latently infected IGRA-positive adolescents.

Assay used: immunoSEQ multiplex PCR; TCRdb lists only in-frame clones, some missing. Of 40,000 to 50,000 clones listed, 95% were seen once; the top ten hold around 3.5%. Germline CDR1 and CDR2: MNHNS and SASEGT. V lost 3 bases and J 4 bases, leaving 15 bases between the germline ends. There are 15 residues in the CDR3. J is TRBJ1-1 and V is TRBV6-1; weak D call: TRBD1 (5 bases). The TCR sequence derives from a donor aged 5-35 years with latent tuberculosis or without tuberculosis infection. The sequencing sample was made of PBMCs. For the CDR3, the DNA is TGTGCCAGCAGTGAGTTTAGGGTTAGGGGCACTGAAGCTTTCTTT. As protein: CASSEFRVRGTEAFF.